These T cell receptor beta chains were read from a single sample in a study of a mutant IDH1 vaccine in newly diagnosed glioma. Their antigens remain unidentified. Only in-frame clones appear in the TCRdb table, and some are missing; sequencing was by immunoSEQ multiplex PCR. Of roughly 74,000 clones in the sample, roughly 85% were seen once. The starting material was PBMCs, obtained from a glioma patient whose treatment included an IDH1 peptide vaccine. The receptors here all came from a man aged 30 to 45 with glioma. Some clones in this sample may be carry-over from other donors' samples. The CDR3 runs from the conserved cysteine through the conserved F or W. Each record gives: V gene, D gene, CDR3 protein. A D gene is named only where the DNA matches it firmly.

v_call: TRBV15; d_call: TRBD1; cdr3_aa: CATSARDRAHEQYF
v_call: TRBV9; d_call: -; cdr3_aa: CASSEGVSSYNEQFF
v_call: TRBV2; d_call: -; cdr3_aa: CASSDPDRRVKVQYF
v_call: TRBV5-1; d_call: TRBD1; cdr3_aa: CASSLPGTGGAGYTF
v_call: TRBV25-1; d_call: TRBD2; cdr3_aa: CASTSGGGREQFF
v_call: TRBV30; d_call: -; cdr3_aa: CAWGTRLADTQYF
v_call: TRBV7-2; d_call: -; cdr3_aa: CASSFSGDQPQHF
v_call: TRBV6-1; d_call: -; cdr3_aa: CASTSPYLTDTQYF
v_call: TRBV5-5; d_call: TRBD2; cdr3_aa: CASSLSSGRDEQYF
v_call: TRBV4-1; d_call: -; cdr3_aa: CASSQDRGSAEAFF
v_call: TRBV29-1; d_call: -; cdr3_aa: CSVVKGESTEAFF
v_call: TRBV19; d_call: -; cdr3_aa: CASTYLGVAAGEAFF
v_call: TRBV13; d_call: -; cdr3_aa: CASRGPDNEQFF
v_call: TRBV9; d_call: -; cdr3_aa: CASSADWDSYEQYF
v_call: TRBV25-1; d_call: TRBD1; cdr3_aa: CASEDRWSYEQYF
v_call: TRBV2; d_call: -; cdr3_aa: CASSEYGLPGEKLFF
v_call: TRBV18; d_call: -; cdr3_aa: CASSPARVVSNEQFF
v_call: TRBV18; d_call: -; cdr3_aa: CASSPNYPNEQFF
v_call: TRBV11-2; d_call: -; cdr3_aa: CASSLSITEAFF
v_call: TRBV5-6; d_call: -; cdr3_aa: CASSFANEQYF
v_call: TRBV2; d_call: -; cdr3_aa: CARRGRKLFF
v_call: TRBV9; d_call: TRBD2; cdr3_aa: CASSVDGTSYGGELFF
v_call: TRBV6-1; d_call: -; cdr3_aa: CASSDPGRMNTEAFF
v_call: TRBV2; d_call: -; cdr3_aa: CASTINGAASGANVLTF
v_call: TRBV28; d_call: -; cdr3_aa: CASSLKGPPNQPQHF
v_call: TRBV9; d_call: -; cdr3_aa: CASSVGQTSPLHF
v_call: TRBV18; d_call: TRBD2; cdr3_aa: CASSPTSGMNTGELFF
v_call: TRBV19; d_call: TRBD1; cdr3_aa: CASSTRTGNYEQYF
v_call: TRBV5-1; d_call: -; cdr3_aa: CASSFGQGETQYF
v_call: TRBV9; d_call: -; cdr3_aa: CASSEGPGHPNYGYTF
v_call: TRBV11-3; d_call: -; cdr3_aa: CASSWQVQVYEQYF
v_call: TRBV4-1; d_call: -; cdr3_aa: CASSEGGGYEQYF
v_call: TRBV10-1; d_call: TRBD1; cdr3_aa: CASSEGQGARDTQYF
v_call: TRBV19; d_call: -; cdr3_aa: CASSIAGPGGYTF
v_call: TRBV29-1; d_call: -; cdr3_aa: CSVAPQGTGANVLTF
v_call: TRBV4-3; d_call: -; cdr3_aa: CASSQDKGAGSPLHF
v_call: TRBV19; d_call: TRBD2; cdr3_aa: CASSMGYDGEGDTDTQYF
v_call: TRBV7-9; d_call: -; cdr3_aa: CASSLGDRITGELFF
v_call: TRBV10-2; d_call: -; cdr3_aa: CASSDRVGTDTQYF
v_call: TRBV9; d_call: -; cdr3_aa: CASSVGIHNEQFF
v_call: TRBV19; d_call: -; cdr3_aa: CASSRGNYNEQFF
v_call: TRBV19; d_call: -; cdr3_aa: CASSTGDRTPLHF
v_call: TRBV2; d_call: -; cdr3_aa: CAKRGDLTEAFF
v_call: TRBV29-1; d_call: -; cdr3_aa: CSVASPGDYGYTF
v_call: TRBV7-2; d_call: TRBD1; cdr3_aa: CASSLVGTGIPNEQFF
v_call: TRBV7-9; d_call: TRBD2; cdr3_aa: CASSLATSGFSYNEQFF
v_call: TRBV4-3; d_call: TRBD1; cdr3_aa: CASSQDRTGRPLYEQYF
v_call: TRBV9; d_call: -; cdr3_aa: CASSGTDGSYNSPLHF
v_call: TRBV6-1; d_call: -; cdr3_aa: CASSEFGTDYEQYF
v_call: TRBV5-1; d_call: TRBD1; cdr3_aa: CASSLTPGQSDQPQHF
v_call: TRBV5-1; d_call: -; cdr3_aa: CASSPTVSGNTIYF
v_call: TRBV5-6; d_call: -; cdr3_aa: CASSLVTERDEQYF
v_call: TRBV5-4; d_call: -; cdr3_aa: CASSLAGGRVKNEQYF
v_call: TRBV7-3; d_call: -; cdr3_aa: CASSLSQANTGELFF
v_call: TRBV7-3; d_call: -; cdr3_aa: CASSSQMNTEAFF
v_call: TRBV6-1; d_call: TRBD1; cdr3_aa: CASRWQGDQPQHF
v_call: TRBV7-6; d_call: -; cdr3_aa: CASSSRARGVYEQYF